The rows below give T cell receptor beta chains drawn from one sample of a study of blood T cell repertoires in COVID-19. Clones were read by immunoSEQ multiplex PCR, and TCRdb kept only the in-frame ones, dropping some. Counted here are a few hundred thousand clones, 65% to 85% occurring once; the ten biggest clones make up about 3.5%. Sequencing was performed on PBMCs or T cells enriched from blood (not recorded which). Source of these receptors: a middle-aged man who had recovered from COVID-19. The conserved cysteine and the conserved F or W are not part of the CDR3 here.

j_call v_call cdr3_aa
TRBJ1-1 TRBV11-3 ASSPRGMGTEAF
TRBJ1-4 TRBV21-1 ASSLPGQINEKLF
TRBJ2-7 TRBV7-6 ASSLGRAPPDEQY
TRBJ1-5 TRBV30 AWNEGGTGWMYQPQH
TRBJ2-4 TRBV11-3 ASSSPRTGDLAKNIQY
TRBJ2-1 TRBV6-5 ASSVGNEQF
TRBJ1-1 TRBV2 ASRNWDSKAF
TRBJ2-5 TRBV19 ASSIVEGRTQY
TRBJ1-5 TRBV27 ASSGWGDGSNQPQH
TRBJ2-3 TRBV7-6 ASTSAGGQLDTQY
TRBJ1-3 TRBV30 AFSDRSSSGNTIY
TRBJ2-5 TRBV5-4 ASSPGLAEQETQY
TRBJ1-2 TRBV12-3/TRBV12-4 ASGPPTPGRGT
TRBJ2-2 TRBV5-1 ASSQRPSGGNGELF
TRBJ2-7 TRBV6-5 ASSPAGYEQY
TRBJ2-7 TRBV5-1 ASSLLAGDYEQY
TRBJ1-2 TRBV6-1 ASSGRRDRVNYGYT
TRBJ2-1 TRBV24-1 ATSARVGDRAREQF
TRBJ1-1 TRBV18 ASLKAPEAF
TRBJ1-1 TRBV18 ASSPRQGLDTEAF
TRBJ1-2 TRBV4-3 ASSQAQRDRGGYGYT
TRBJ2-1 TRBV7-2 ASSKDWTSYNEQF
TRBJ1-2 TRBV6-1 ASSEWGSDT
TRBJ2-3 TRBV7-8 ASSLATSGGARTDTQY
TRBJ1-6 TRBV3-1/TRBV3-2 ASSQGTVNSPLH
TRBJ2-1 TRBV6-5 ASSQGGEQF
TRBJ2-2 TRBV13 ASSYRGRNTGELF
TRBJ1-1 TRBV7-3 ASSWDINTEAF
TRBJ1-5 TRBV19 ASSVWELSRGGDQPQH
TRBJ1-1 TRBV7-3 ASSLTGGVNTEAF
TRBJ1-1 TRBV3-1/TRBV3-2 ATRQGGDITEAF
TRBJ1-6 TRBV28 ASRYPGTGNSPLH
TRBJ2-1 TRBV18 ASSQSISDNEQF
TRBJ2-7 TRBV11-3 ASTPNRGGYEQY
TRBJ2-5 TRBV11-3 ASSYRETQY
TRBJ2-5 TRBV5-1 ASSLASGIEETQY
TRBJ2-2 TRBV7-8 ASSWREGRRELF
TRBJ1-3 TRBV2 ASSRAGGGNTIY
TRBJ2-7 TRBV7-3 ASSLIQDRAYEQY
TRBJ1-5 TRBV28 ASSLGGHSNQPQH
TRBJ1-1 TRBV24-1 ATRGQGNTEAF
TRBJ1-5 TRBV28 ASSLFGQVLRNQPQH
TRBJ1-1 TRBV29-1 SGSQGNTEAF
TRBJ1-1 TRBV7-3 ASRSGTGDTEAF
TRBJ1-5 TRBV6-1 ASSDRQGQGPQH